Listed below are T cell receptor beta chains from one sample, sequenced in a study of beta chain features in type 1 diabetes. Assay: immunoSEQ multiplex PCR; the TCRdb copy retains only in-frame clones and omits some. The data contain hundreds of thousands of clones, about 16% of them singletons. Sequencing used naive CD4+ T cells from blood. Receptors originate from a man younger than 35 in good health. Both conserved end residues are part of each CDR3. Fields, in order: V gene, J gene, D gene, clone size, CDR3 length, CDR3 protein, CDR3 DNA. D genes are given only for firm matches. Clone size, where shown, is once, few, many, or a class for clones that have expanded.

TRBV7-9	TRBJ1-6	NA	NA	14	CASSLDSDNSPLHF	TGTGCCAGCAGCTTAGATTCGGATAATTCACCCCTCCACTTT
TRBV9	TRBJ2-3	TRBD2	few	12	CASSSGTDTQYF	TGTGCCTCATCTAGCGGGACAGATACGCAGTATTTT
TRBV6-6	TRBJ2-3	NA	NA	13	CALSGGRTDTQYF	TGTGCCCTTTCCGGGGGGCGCACAGATACGCAGTATTTT
TRBV27	TRBJ2-7	NA	NA	15	CASSLATRVYHEQYF	TGTGCCAGCAGTTTAGCGACCCGGGTATACCACGAGCAGTACTTC
TRBV5-8	TRBJ2-3	NA	few	14	CASSLAIGTDTQYF	TGTGCCAGCAGCTTGGCCATTGGGACGGATACGCAGTATTTT
TRBV2	TRBJ1-2	TRBD1	NA	13	CASEDRGFSGYTF	TGTGCCAGCGAGGACAGGGGGTTTAGTGGCTACACCTTC
TRBV28	TRBJ2-5	TRBD2	few	13	CASLAGGIETQYF	TGTGCCAGTCTAGCGGGAGGGATAGAGACCCAGTACTTC
TRBV29-1	TRBJ2-7	TRBD1	NA	15	CSVERPQGGGYEQYF	TGCAGCGTTGAAAGGCCACAGGGGGGAGGCTACGAGCAGTACTTC
TRBV13	TRBJ2-7	TRBD1	few	13	CASSLDRGYEQYF	TGTGCCAGCAGCTTAGACAGGGGTTACGAGCAGTACTTC
TRBV5-4	TRBJ2-3	TRBD2	few	15	CASSSSSGRKDTQYF	TGTGCCAGCAGCTCCTCTAGCGGGAGGAAAGATACGCAGTATTTT
TRBV7-9	TRBJ2-5	NA	NA	16	CASSPGRDTLGVDQYF	TGTGCCAGCAGCCCCGGAAGGGACACCCTAGGTGTCGACCAGTACTTC
TRBV11-2	TRBJ2-7	TRBD1	NA	14	CASSERQGSHEQYF	TGTGCCAGCAGCGAGAGACAGGGGAGCCACGAGCAGTACTTC
TRBV7-2	TRBJ2-7	TRBD1	many	16	CASSLHVAQGTYRQYF	TGTGCCAGCAGCTTACATGTGGCACAGGGGACCTATCGGCAGTACTTC
TRBV9	TRBJ1-2	NA	NA	15	CASSPVPVAPYGYTF	TGTGCCAGCAGCCCCGTTCCAGTGGCCCCATATGGCTACACCTTC
TRBV6-5	TRBJ2-3	TRBD2	NA	16	CASSYQGGRITDTQYF	TGTGCCAGCAGCTACCAGGGCGGGAGAATTACAGATACGCAGTATTTT
TRBV7-3	TRBJ2-5	NA	NA	12	CASSLNQETQYF	TGTGCCAGCAGCTTAAACCAAGAGACCCAGTACTTC
TRBV15	TRBJ1-3	TRBD1	NA	15	CATGRDRLSGNTIYF	TGTGCCACCGGGAGGGACAGGCTTTCTGGAAACACCATATATTTT
TRBV28	TRBJ1-1	NA	NA	13	CASSFMTNTEAFF	TGTGCCAGCAGTTTCATGACGAACACTGAAGCTTTCTTC
TRBV19	TRBJ2-2	TRBD1	NA	15	CASTRQGAGTGELFF	TGTGCCAGTACCCGACAGGGGGCAGGCACCGGGGAGCTGTTTTTT
TRBV6-4	TRBJ1-6	NA	NA	16	CASSDSAEGPRSPLHF	TGTGCCAGCAGTGACTCAGCCGAGGGGCCTCGATCACCCCTCCACTTT
TRBV9	TRBJ2-2	TRBD1	few	16	CASSRRTGVFTGELFF	TGTGCCAGCAGCCGACGGACAGGGGTTTTCACCGGGGAGCTGTTTTTT
TRBV11-1	TRBJ1-3	TRBD1	NA	15	CASSSTTGQGNTIYF	TGTGCCAGCAGCTCTACGACGGGACAGGGAAACACCATATATTTT
TRBV6-4	TRBJ2-5	NA	NA	13	CASRDGKSETQYF	TGTGCCAGCAGAGACGGGAAATCGGAGACCCAGTACTTC
TRBV7-3	TRBJ2-7	TRBD1	few	15	CASSLTATGKHEQYF	TGTGCCAGCAGCTTAACCGCGACAGGGAAGCACGAGCAGTACTTC
TRBV27	TRBJ2-6	NA	NA	15	CATRGVTYGANVLTF	TGTGCCACCAGGGGGGTGACTTACGGGGCCAACGTCCTGACTTTC